This entry lists 4 T cell receptor beta chains sequenced from one sample in a study of T cell responses to AZD1222 COVID-19 vaccine (dated by TCRdb to about 2021). Preparation of the library involved the immunoSEQ multiplex PCR assay. TCRdb obtained this table from immuneACCESS and retained in-frame rearrangements with V and J assigned. These tables miss some clones; where compared with another copy, unresolved V genes account for less than half of the shortfall, and the remainder is unexplained. The sample data list 95,000 to 150,000 clones, and roughly nine tenths of these were observed just once. Around 1.5% of the sample is taken by the ten largest. Read against the paper, the sample's time point label means: baseline before first vaccination. The sample consisted of peripheral blood, taken on day 0 of AZD1222 vaccination. The source is an adult in good health.

The CDR3 DNA follows: TGTGCCAGCAGTCCCTTCGACGGACCTAACACTGAAGCTTTCTTT. This translates into CASSPFDGPNTEAFF. The chain joins TRBV27 to TRBJ1-1; D ambiguous. The germline gives CDR1 MNHEY, CDR2 SMNVEV (reference sequence). The CDR3 is made up of 15 amino acids. Trimming took 5 bases from V and 2 from J, leaving 15 bases between them.

The J gene is TRBJ2-2, the V gene TRBV18, with D uncertain. V lost 3 bases, J lost 3 bases, and 17 bases lay in between. Germline loops: CDR1 KGHSH, CDR2 LQKENI. The length of the CDR3 is 17 residues. This CDR3 is CASSPPQSADYTGELFF. In DNA form, the CDR3 reads TGTGCCAGCTCACCCCCTCAGAGCGCCGATTACACCGGGGAGCTGTTTTTT.

The rearrangement joins TRBV5-1 to TRBJ2-4; 10 positions match TRBD2. CDR1 is SGHRS, CDR2 YFSETQ, per germline. Trimming took 0 bases from V and 7 from J; bases not matched to a gene: 4. The CDR3 consists of 15 residues. The CDR3 region has the DNA TGCGCCAGCAGCTTGGCCGCGGGACTAGCGAACATTCAGTACTTC. Translated, it gives CASSLAAGLANIQYF.

V is TRBV21-1 and J is TRBJ1-1; the table's D gene call, TRBD1, was not cross checked with the DNA. TRBV21-1 is an annotated pseudogene. The CDR3 consists of 15 residues. DNA of the CDR3: TGTGCCAGCAGCAAGGAGGGGGCGCAGGACACTGAAGCTTTCTTT. Its translation is CASSKEGAQDTEAFF.